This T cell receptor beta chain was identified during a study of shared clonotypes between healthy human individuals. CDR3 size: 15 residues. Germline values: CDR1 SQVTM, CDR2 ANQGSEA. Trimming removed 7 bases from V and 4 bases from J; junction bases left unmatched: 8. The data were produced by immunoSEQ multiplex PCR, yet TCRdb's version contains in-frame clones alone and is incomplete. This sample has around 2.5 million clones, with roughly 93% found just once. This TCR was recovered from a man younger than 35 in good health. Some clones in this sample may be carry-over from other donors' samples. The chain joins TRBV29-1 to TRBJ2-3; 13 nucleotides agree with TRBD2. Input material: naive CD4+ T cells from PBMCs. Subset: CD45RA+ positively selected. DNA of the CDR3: TGCAGCGGTGAGGGGGGACTAGCGGGACCAGATACGCAGTATTTT. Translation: CSGEGGLAGPDTQYF.